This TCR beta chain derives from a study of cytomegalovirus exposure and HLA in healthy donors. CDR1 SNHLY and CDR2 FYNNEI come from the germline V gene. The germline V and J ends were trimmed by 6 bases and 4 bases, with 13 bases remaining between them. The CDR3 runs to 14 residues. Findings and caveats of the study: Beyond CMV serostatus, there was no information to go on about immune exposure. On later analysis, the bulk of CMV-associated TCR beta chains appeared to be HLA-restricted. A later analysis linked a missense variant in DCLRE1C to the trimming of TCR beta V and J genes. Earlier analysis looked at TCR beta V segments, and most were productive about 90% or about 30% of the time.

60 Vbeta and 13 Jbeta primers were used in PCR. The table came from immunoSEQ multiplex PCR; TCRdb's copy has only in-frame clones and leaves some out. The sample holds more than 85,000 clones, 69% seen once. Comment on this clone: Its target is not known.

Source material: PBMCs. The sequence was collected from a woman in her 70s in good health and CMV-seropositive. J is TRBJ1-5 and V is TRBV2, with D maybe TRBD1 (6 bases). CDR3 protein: CASSPQGENQPQHF. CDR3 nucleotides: TGTGCCAGCAGCCCACAGGGAGAGAATCAGCCCCAGCATTTT.